A selection of T cell receptor beta chains follows, all from one sample in a study of blood T cell repertoires in COVID-19. Assay used: immunoSEQ multiplex PCR; TCRdb lists only in-frame clones, some missing. The sample comprises some 130,000 clones, more than 60% of which are singletons, and under 2.5% rests with the top ten. The specimen was peripheral blood. These receptors all come from a woman in her 70s with acute or convalescent COVID-19. CDR3s include the opening cysteine and the closing phenylalanine or tryptophan. The order of the fields is V gene, J gene, CDR3 protein.

>TRBV9|TRBJ2-5
CASSVDGAYQETQYF
>TRBV9|TRBJ1-1
CASSLGDDRTEAFF
>TRBV9|TRBJ1-5
CASSPGTGHNQPQHF
>TRBV9|TRBJ2-3
CASSVGLADTQYF
>TRBV19|TRBJ2-3
CASSRADTDTQYF
>TRBV11-1|TRBJ2-1
CASSFRVEQFF
>TRBV29-1|TRBJ2-1
CSVRPFVLAGGYNEQFF
>TRBV14|TRBJ2-7
CASSQDLDGEQYF
>TRBV6-2/TRBV6-3|TRBJ2-1
CASSETSGGAWDEQFF
>TRBV12-5|TRBJ1-1
CASNRGEGTEAFF
>TRBV30|TRBJ2-4
CAWTPGQWKNIQYF
>TRBV6-2/TRBV6-3|TRBJ1-5
CASSYAGQLNQPQHF
>TRBV19|TRBJ2-7
CASSALSGLGPYEQYF
>TRBV28|TRBJ1-2
CASSGPGQGWGGYTF
>TRBV7-9|TRBJ1-2
CASSTGQGYGYTF
>TRBV5-1|TRBJ1-6
CASSLYSDSLNSPLHF
>TRBV25-1|TRBJ2-5
CASSEGGMYSTQYF
>TRBV6-6|TRBJ2-7
CASSRGARELHEQYF
>TRBV7-8|TRBJ2-3
CASSLRLAGGLKQYF
>TRBV10-2|TRBJ2-2
CASSETSRITGELFF
>TRBV4-1|TRBJ2-7
CASSLGQGGGSYEQYF
>TRBV19|TRBJ2-6
CASTSNRQLTGANVLTF
>TRBV10-1|TRBJ1-1
CASSVGGNTEAFF
>TRBV9|TRBJ2-3
CASSVAAGGNTDTQYF
>TRBV5-1|TRBJ2-3
CASSPAGSDTQYF
>TRBV19|TRBJ2-3
CASSILTGAGTDTQYF
>TRBV27|TRBJ2-2
CASSLGKAGNTGELFF
>TRBV5-6|TRBJ2-4
CASSLARDLAKNIQYF
>TRBV11-2|TRBJ1-1
CASSPLGTEAFF
>TRBV5-5|TRBJ2-3
CASSPLNEGELDTQYF
>TRBV5-1|TRBJ1-4
CASSFYGGEKLFF
>TRBV2|TRBJ1-2
CASSETTANYGYTF
>TRBV9|TRBJ2-3
CASSVVAGGRGDTQYF
>TRBV7-2|TRBJ2-7
CASSLASAGKYEQYF
>TRBV5-1|TRBJ2-2
CASSRTYPGTGDNTGELFF
>TRBV11-2|TRBJ1-2
CASSLTQGSGYTF
>TRBV7-2|TRBJ2-7
CASSVSGFREQYF
>TRBV15|TRBJ1-2
CATSRRDRLNYGYTF
>TRBV5-6|TRBJ2-5
CASSLRTPQETQYF
>TRBV7-8|TRBJ1-2
CASSLELGRYGYTF
>TRBV27|TRBJ1-6
CASSPWTGANSPLHF
>TRBV30|TRBJ1-6
CAWAALGGTDSPLHF
>TRBV6-1|TRBJ2-3
CASSAAVTSSTDTQYF
>TRBV27|TRBJ1-1
CASSFVGQVNTEAFF
>TRBV5-8|TRBJ2-1
CASSLVRNRYNEQFF
>TRBV10-3|TRBJ2-1
CAISESPAGSGNEQFF